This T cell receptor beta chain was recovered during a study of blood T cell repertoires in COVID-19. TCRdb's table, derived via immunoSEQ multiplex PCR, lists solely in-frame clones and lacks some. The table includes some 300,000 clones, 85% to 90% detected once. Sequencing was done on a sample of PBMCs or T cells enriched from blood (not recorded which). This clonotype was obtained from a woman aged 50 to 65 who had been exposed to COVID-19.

In DNA form, the CDR3 reads TGTGCCCACCAGAGGGCCCCGGGGGGCCGCAGCTTATACGAGCAGTACTTC. Protein: CAHQRAPGGRSLYEQYF. The genes are TRBV14 and TRBJ2-7; D is perhaps TRBD2 (7 bases). Between the trimmed V and J ends, which lost 11 bases and 4 bases, there was a span of 30 bases. Per the germline V gene, CDR1 is SGHDN and CDR2 is FVKESK. The CDR3 runs to 17 residues.